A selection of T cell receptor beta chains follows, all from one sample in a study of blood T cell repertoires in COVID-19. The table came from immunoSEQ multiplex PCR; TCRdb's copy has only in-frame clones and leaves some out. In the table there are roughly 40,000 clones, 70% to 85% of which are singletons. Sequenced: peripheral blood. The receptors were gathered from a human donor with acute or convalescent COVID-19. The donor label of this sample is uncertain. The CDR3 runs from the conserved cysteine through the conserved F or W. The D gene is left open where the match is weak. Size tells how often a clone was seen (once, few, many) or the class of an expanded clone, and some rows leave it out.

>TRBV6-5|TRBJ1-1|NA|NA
CASSSLPTGTREAFF
TGTGCCAGCAGTTCACTCCCGACCGGGACACGTGAAGCTTTCTTT
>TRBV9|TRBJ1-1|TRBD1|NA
CASSEQGAGTEAFF
TGTGCCAGCAGCGAACAGGGGGCTGGTACTGAAGCTTTCTTT
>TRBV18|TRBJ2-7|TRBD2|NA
CASSPASGVYEQYF
TGTGCCAGCTCACCAGCTAGCGGGGTCTACGAGCAGTACTTC
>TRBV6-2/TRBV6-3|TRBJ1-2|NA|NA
CASSFRQDRFYGYTF
TGTGCCAGCAGTTTCCGACAGGACCGATTCTACGGCTACACCTTC
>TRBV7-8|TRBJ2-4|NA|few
CASSLAQSSALAKNIQYF
TGTGCCAGCAGCTTAGCGCAGTCTAGCGCCCTAGCCAAAAACATTCAGTACTTC
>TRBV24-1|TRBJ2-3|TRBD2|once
CATSAPGLAGGPYTDTQYF
TGTGCCACCAGTGCCCCGGGACTAGCGGGAGGGCCCTACACAGATACGCAGTATTTT
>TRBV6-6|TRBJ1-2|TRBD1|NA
CASSYSDRANYGYTF
TGTGCCAGCAGTTACTCCGACAGGGCAAACTATGGCTACACCTTC
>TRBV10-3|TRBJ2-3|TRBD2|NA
CAISESKVGGTTDTQYF
TGTGCCATCAGTGAGTCCAAAGTGGGAGGGACCACAGATACGCAGTATTTT
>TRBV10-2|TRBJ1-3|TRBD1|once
CASSERQDREHYF
TGCGCCAGCAGTGAGCGCCAAGACAGGGAACATTATTTT
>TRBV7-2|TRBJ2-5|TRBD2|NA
CASSWNPSGGPLVTQYF
TGTGCCAGCAGCTGGAACCCTAGCGGGGGGCCCTTAGTGACCCAGTACTTC
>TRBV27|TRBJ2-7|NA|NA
CASSERVTYEQYF
TGTGCCAGCAGCGAGCGGGTGACCTACGAGCAGTACTTC
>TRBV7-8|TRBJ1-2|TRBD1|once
CASRKDREGGYTF
TGTGCCAGCAGAAAAGACAGGGAAGGAGGCTACACCTTC
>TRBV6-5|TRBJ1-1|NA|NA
CASSYAGLNTEAFF
TGTGCCAGCAGTTATGCAGGGTTGAACACTGAAGCTTTCTTT
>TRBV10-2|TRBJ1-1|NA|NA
CASSDQSGEAFF
TGCGCCAGCAGTGATCAGTCGGGGGAAGCTTTCTTT
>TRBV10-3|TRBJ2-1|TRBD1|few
CAITAGTDSYNEQFF
TGTGCCATCACAGCCGGGACAGATTCCTACAATGAGCAGTTCTTC
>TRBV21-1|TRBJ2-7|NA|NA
CASSKEVFWVYEQYF
TGTGCCAGCAGCAAGGAGGTCTTTTGGGTCTACGAGCAGTACTTC
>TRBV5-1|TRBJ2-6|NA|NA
CASQTGGIGANVLTF
TGCGCCAGCCAGACCGGGGGAATTGGGGCCAACGTCCTGACTTTC
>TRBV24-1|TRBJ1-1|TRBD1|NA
CATTRGQGTEAFF
TGTGCCACCACCAGGGGGCAAGGCACTGAAGCTTTCTTT
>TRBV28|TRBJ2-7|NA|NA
CASSSPGSVHSYEQYF
TGTGCCAGCAGTTCCCCGGGTAGCGTGCACTCCTACGAGCAGTACTTC
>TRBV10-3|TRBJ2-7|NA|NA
CAIANGISTPYEQYF
TGTGCCATCGCCAACGGGATTTCAACACCCTACGAGCAGTACTTC
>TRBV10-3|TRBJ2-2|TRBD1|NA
CAISPDRGQSGELFF
TGTGCCATCAGTCCGGACAGGGGGCAATCCGGGGAGCTGTTTTTT
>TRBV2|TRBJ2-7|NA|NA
CASSEQGTQYEQYF
TGTGCCAGCAGTGAACAAGGGACACAGTACGAGCAGTACTTC
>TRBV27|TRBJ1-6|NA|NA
CASRHRIGDSPLHF
TGTGCCAGCCGTCACAGGATTGGAGATTCACCCCTCCACTTT
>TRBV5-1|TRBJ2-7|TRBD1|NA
CASSTGTGDYEQYF
TGCGCCAGCAGCACCGGGACAGGGGACTACGAGCAGTACTTC
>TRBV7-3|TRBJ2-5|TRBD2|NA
CASSSGLAGQETQYF
TGTGCCAGCAGCTCAGGACTAGCGGGTCAAGAGACCCAGTACTTC
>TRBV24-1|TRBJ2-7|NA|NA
CATSVTAPTTEQYF
TGTGCCACCAGTGTGACAGCCCCTACTACCGAGCAGTACTTC
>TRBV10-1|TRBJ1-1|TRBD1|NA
CASSAGTATLNTEAFF
TGCGCCAGCAGCGCCGGGACAGCGACTTTGAACACTGAAGCTTTCTTT
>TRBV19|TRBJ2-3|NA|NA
CASSWRGSSTDTQYF
TGTGCCAGTAGTTGGAGAGGGTCTAGCACAGATACGCAGTATTTT
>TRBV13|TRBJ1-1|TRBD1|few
CASSLGQGGWTEAFF
TGTGCCAGCAGCTTGGGACAGGGGGGATGGACTGAAGCTTTCTTT
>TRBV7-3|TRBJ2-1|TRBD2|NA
CASSPVTTSGDYNEQFF
TGTGCCAGCAGCCCCGTCACGACTAGCGGGGATTACAATGAGCAGTTCTTC
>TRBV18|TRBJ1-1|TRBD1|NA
CASSSEDRGAFF
TGTGCCAGCTCCTCAGAGGACAGGGGAGCTTTCTTT
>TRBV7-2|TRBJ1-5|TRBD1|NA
CASSSVKQGWGQPQHF
TGTGCCAGCAGCTCCGTGAAACAGGGGTGGGGTCAGCCCCAGCATTTT
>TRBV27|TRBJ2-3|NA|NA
CASRTGTSTDTQYF
TGTGCCAGCAGGACCGGGACTTCCACAGATACGCAGTATTTT
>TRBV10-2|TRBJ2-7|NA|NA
CASRYGHLPLEQYF
TGCGCCAGCAGGTACGGACATCTCCCCCTCGAGCAGTACTTC
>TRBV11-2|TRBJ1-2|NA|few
CASSLDVQVVGYTF
TGTGCCAGCAGCTTAGATGTGCAGGTAGTAGGCTACACCTTC
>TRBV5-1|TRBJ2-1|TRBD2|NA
CASSPAGTSGRGEQFF
TGCGCCAGCAGTCCTGCTGGGACTAGCGGGAGAGGTGAGCAGTTCTTC
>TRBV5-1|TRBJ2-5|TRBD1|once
CASSPGTAYQETQYF
TGCGCCAGCAGCCCCGGGACAGCGTACCAAGAGACCCAGTACTTC
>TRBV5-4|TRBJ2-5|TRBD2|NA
CASSLVSAGGPQTQYF
TGTGCCAGCAGCTTGGTTTCAGCGGGAGGGCCGCAGACCCAGTACTTC
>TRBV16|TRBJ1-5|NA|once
CASSQSSTNQPQHF
TGTGCCAGCAGCCAATCCTCGACAAATCAGCCCCAGCATTTT
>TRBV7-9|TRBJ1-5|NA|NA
CASSLGSEHNQPQHF
TGTGCCAGCAGCTTAGGATCGGAGCACAATCAGCCCCAGCATTTT